This section outlines one TCR beta chain sequence together with its context. What antigen it recognizes has not been identified. Per-base qualities were not stored, and no clone one base away is much larger. Other DNA variants within this sample encode the same CDR3. This sample was taken from a study of CD8+ T cells in alopecia areata (dated by TCRdb to about 2018). As for the study more broadly: The treated patients, all with moderate-to-severe alopecia areata, were enrolled in an open-label pilot trial of oral tofacitinib given at 5 to 10 mg twice daily. Patients stayed on tofacitinib for 6 to 18 months and then had 6 months of follow-up off drug so that delayed response and recurrence could be assessed. For the treated patients, the SALT score, which quantifies what percentage of scalp surface area is affected, served as the measure of disease severity. To study T cell clonal expansion in alopecia areata, the researchers applied high-throughput TCRbeta sequencing to both the C3H/HeJ mouse model and human patients. Human TCRbeta sequencing covered scalp tissue and sorted CD4+ and CD8+ peripheral blood T cells from patchy and totalis/universalis alopecia areata patients and healthy controls. Biopsies were taken from tofacitinib-treated patients at baseline and at 4 and 24 weeks of treatment, and a later scalp biopsy was taken in several of the tofacitinib-treated patients. Scalp clonality was compared among normal scalp (n=4), patchy alopecia areata scalp (n=8), and alopecia totalis/universalis scalp (n=8). RNA was extracted with the PAXgene miRNA kit for fixed scalp, the miRNeasy kit for PBMCs, and the RNeasy kit for mouse skin. TCRbeta CDR3 regions were amplified by immunoSEQ multiplex PCR using 35 Vbeta forward and 13 Jbeta reverse primers.

The time point label on this specimen signifies: 24 weeks on oral tofacitinib. The sample's treatment or condition label, decoded: oral pan-JAK inhibitor, 5-10 mg twice daily. Lesional scalp punch biopsies and peripheral blood were collected from alopecia areata patients. PBMCs were isolated by density centrifugation and stained for CD3, CD4 and CD8, and CD4+ and CD8+ T cells were sorted on a FACSAria. The library was built by means of the immunoSEQ multiplex PCR assay. RNA was extracted from all samples and reverse transcribed into cDNA, which served as template for TCR sequencing. SuperScript III was used to make first-strand cDNA, primed with a 2:1 mix of oligo-dT and random hexamers. Amplification bias was assessed with a synthetic immune receptor repertoire, and residual bias was removed computationally. On the authors' methods: After raw reads were preprocessed to remove errors, the CDR3 was defined following IMGT conventions as running from the conserved cysteine to phenylalanine. Clonality was computed as 1 minus the Shannon entropy, with the entropy normalized by log2 of the number of productive unique TCRs. Whether each scalp clone was CD4 or CD8 was inferred by checking scalp TCRbeta sequences against the CD4 and CD8 repertoires from sorted blood. The clones in this table, taken by TCRdb from immuneACCESS, are in-frame only. Not every clone is retained; where verified, under half of the shortfall comes from an unresolved V gene, and the cause of the rest is unknown. Clone size and V and J calls were adopted from that table, with D and trimming inferred from the DNA. The sample table lists some 200,000 clones, nearly 60% of them with a count of one. Roughly 5.8% of the sample is in the top ten clones.

V and J lose 0 bases and 5 bases, and a span of 10 bases separates them. Taken from the germline V gene, the CDR1 and CDR2 loops are SGHVS and FQNEAQ. Its CDR3 holds 14 amino acids, cysteine through phenylalanine. Solely the CDR3 DNA is kept, with 42 bases framed from the first base. Here is what the overall study found, with its caveats: Compared with mice, TCR sequences shared between patients were less clear, possibly partly because of HLA diversity across the patient population. During tofacitinib treatment, many expanded lesional clones remained in scalp and blood, and this persistence may partly explain relapse after treatment is stopped. Tofacitinib significantly lowered scalp clonality and the number of expanded CD8+ clones among the top 100 scalp clones. Because the treated cohort was small and had just a single nonresponder, larger studies are needed to establish links between baseline CD8+ expansion and response. Unlike mouse skin, where gammadelta T cells dominate, normal human skin contains resident alphabeta T cells that get sequenced too, which complicates analysis of the scalp TCR repertoire. Higher clonality and more expanded CD8+ clones were observed in lesional scalp than in normal scalp, particularly in alopecia totalis/universalis, a finding suggestive of antigenic drive.

This material consisted of CD4+ T cells sorted from blood, taken at week 24, from a patient treated with tofacitinib. Recombination joined TRBV7-8 with TRBJ2-5, with an unclear D gene assignment. This TCR was sampled from a human donor with alopecia areata. The DNA sequence follows: TGTGCCAGCAGCTTAGCCTCCCCCCGGGAGACCCAGTACTTC. It is translated as CASSLASPRETQYF.